These 20 T cell receptor beta chains came from one sample sequenced in a study of cytomegalovirus exposure and HLA in healthy donors. It was with 60 Vbeta and 13 Jbeta primers that the PCR ran. TCRdb keeps only in-frame clones here, not all; method: immunoSEQ multiplex PCR. The table has around 100,000 clones, 79% seen once. Source material: PBMCs. The source is a woman between 35 and 50 years old in good health and CMV-seronegative.

The chain recombines TRBV15 with TRBJ2-3, with D tentatively TRBD2 (5 bases). CDR3 length equals 14 residues. Between the trimmed V and J ends, which lost 1 base and 3 bases, there was a span of 8 bases. In germline, CDR1 is LNHNV, CDR2 YYDKDF (reference sequence). CDR3 region: CATSRVVATDTQYF. The CDR3 coding sequence is TGTGCCACCAGCAGAGTGGTAGCGACAGATACGCAGTATTTT.

A single count supports this clone. This rearrangement joins TRBV7-2 to TRBJ2-3; 7 bases line up with TRBD2. Germline CDR1 reads SGHTA; CDR2 reads FQGNSA. J gave up 3 bases and V 5 bases, and 8 bases lay outside the gene matches. The CDR3 runs 15 residues. DNA for the CDR3: TGTGCCAGCAGCCGTGACGGGAGGAGGACAGATACGCAGTATTTT. The encoded protein is CASSRDGRRTDTQYF.

This chain uses TRBV19 with TRBJ2-2; D is possibly TRBD2 (6 bases). Trimming left V 5 bases short and J 7 bases short, with 17 bases between. The CDR3 runs 15 residues. Germline CDR1 reads LNHDA; CDR2 reads SQIVND (reference sequence). CDR3 nucleotide sequence: TGTGCCAGTAGTTTGAGACTAGACGGTGGCGGGGAGCTGTTTTTT. Amino acid sequence: CASSLRLDGGGELFF.

The rearrangement joins TRBV7-6 to TRBJ2-1, with 8 positions matching TRBD1. After removal of 5 bases from V and 2 bases from J, the junction contained 5 bases not matched to a gene. The germline gives CDR1 SGHVS, CDR2 FNYEAQ. The CDR3 has 15 residues. The CDR3 spells CASSRDRGTYNEQFF. DNA of the CDR3: TGTGCCAGCAGCCGAGACAGGGGCACCTACAATGAGCAGTTCTTC.

CDR3 nucleotide sequence: TGTGCCAGCAGTCCGACTGGGACAGTCCTCGCAACTAATGAAAAACTGTTTTTT. This codes for CASSPTGTVLATNEKLFF. J is TRBJ1-4 and V is TRBV28; 7 bases match TRBD1. The CDR3 loop spans 18 amino acids. From germline, CDR1 is MDHEN and CDR2 SYDVKM. The V segment lost 5 bases and the J segment 0 bases; nucleotides outside the gene matches: 12. The entire variable domain, with the rest obtained from reference TRBV28 and TRBJ1-4, is as follows: DVKVTQSSRYLVKRTGEKVFLECVQDMDHENMFWYRQDPGLGLRLIYFSYDVKMKEKGDIPEGYSVSREKKERFSLILESASTNQTSMYLCASSPTGTVLATNEKLFFGSGTQLSVL.

Details on this clone: The germline gene is not matched at one end of the junction; a read error may be the cause. The J gene is TRBJ2-7, the V gene TRBV27; D perhaps matches TRBD1 (6 bases). Germline CDR1 is MNHEY and CDR2 is SMNVEV (reference sequence). The CDR3 loop spans 10 amino acids. CDR3 nucleotide sequence: TGTGCCAGCATTCGACAGGCGCGCTCTTTC. Amino acids: CASIRQARSF.

The V call is TRBV13, the J call TRBJ2-7, with TRBD2 matching 10 bases. J was trimmed by 5 bases and V by 5 bases; bases with no gene match: 15. Germline V gene sequence: CDR1 PRHDT, CDR2 FYEKMQ (reference sequence). The CDR3 extends over 17 amino acids. CDR3 region: CASSLSSAGGPSNEQYF. CDR3 bases: TGTGCCAGCAGCCTCTCGTCAGCGGGGGGGCCCTCGAACGAGCAGTACTTC.

The chain is built from TRBV7-2 and TRBJ2-1; maybe TRBD2 (7 bases). V lost 7 bases and J lost 2, with 18 bases in between. Germline lookup yields CDR1 SGHTA and CDR2 FQGNSA. The CDR3 runs to 16 residues. This CDR3 is CASIQRGRGAYNEQFF. The CDR3 DNA reads TGTGCCAGCATCCAACGGGGGAGGGGGGCCTACAATGAGCAGTTCTTC.

CDR3 in amino acids: CASSAGQGVGQPQHF. CDR3 nucleotide sequence: TGTGCCAGCAGCGCAGGACAGGGGGTCGGTCAGCCCCAGCATTTT. The chain has TRBV7-2 and TRBJ1-5; TRBD1 matches 10 bases. CDR1 SGHTA and CDR2 FQGNSA come from the germline V gene. The J segment lost 6 bases and the V segment lost 5 bases, leaving 7 bases of the junction unmatched. CDR3 length: 15 amino acids.

The V call is TRBV5-6, the J call TRBJ2-5; 12 positions match TRBD1. This CDR3 spans 17 amino acids. CDR1 is SGHDT and CDR2 is YYEEEE in the germline V gene. Trimming at V came to 4 bases and at J to 6 bases, leaving 13 bases not matched to a gene. The CDR3 protein is CASSSSTGTGGEKTQYF. As DNA, the CDR3 is TGTGCCAGCAGCAGTTCTACCGGGACAGGGGGCGAAAAGACCCAGTACTTC.

The chain has TRBV5-4 and TRBJ2-2; D gene uncertain. CDR3 length: 13 amino acids. Deletions cut 5 bases from V and 5 bases from J, with 10 bases between. The germline CDR1 and CDR2 sequences are SGHNT and YYREEE (reference sequence). CDR3 amino acids: CASSSMTTGELFF. CDR3 DNA sequence: TGTGCCAGCAGTTCGATGACTACCGGGGAGCTGTTTTTT.

The CDR3 nucleotides are TGTGCCAGCAGCCCGGACTATGGCTACACCTTC. Translated: CASSPDYGYTF. This chain joins TRBV7-9 and TRBJ1-2; D gene unclear. Looked up from germline, CDR1 is SEHNR and CDR2 is FQNEAQ (reference sequence). The CDR3 consists of 11 residues. V was clipped by 5 bases and J by 3 bases, with 4 bases between them.

The V call is TRBV6-6, the J call TRBJ1-1; D uncertain. V lost 3 bases and J 5 bases, leaving 7 bases between the germline ends. Germline-derived CDR1 and CDR2 are MNHNY and SVGAGI (reference sequence). The CDR3 runs 12 residues. CDR3 loop: CASSYRDTEAFF. DNA for the CDR3: TGTGCCAGCAGTTATCGGGATACTGAAGCTTTCTTT.

The chain recombines TRBV29-1 with TRBJ2-5, with a tentative D call TRBD1 (6 bases). The CDR3 extends over 12 amino acids. Germline CDR1 is SQVTM and CDR2 is ANQGSEA. Trimming pared 6 bases from V and 3 bases from J, leaving 11 bases between. CDR3 region: CSVRTAEETQYF. The CDR3 DNA sequence: TGCAGCGTCCGGACAGCCGAAGAGACCCAGTACTTC.

Note on this clone: The sample holds other DNA sequences that translate to the same CDR3. The chain carries TRBV28 and TRBJ1-3; TRBD1 aligns across 7 bases. The germline V gene has CDR1 MDHEN and CDR2 SYDVKM. The V and J ends lost 2 bases and 3 bases, in that order; junction bases with no gene match: 4. This CDR3 has 15 residues. CDR3 nucleotides: TGTGCCAGCAGTTTAAGAGGGGGCGATGGAAACACCATATATTTT. Protein: CASSLRGGDGNTIYF.

The chain employs TRBV9 and TRBJ1-1; D may be TRBD1 (5 bases). The CDR3 contains 18 residues. The V gene lost 0 bases and the J gene lost 5 bases, with 23 bases spanning the gap. CDR1 is SGDLS, CDR2 YYNGEE, per germline. The CDR3 is CASSVGQGSAIVGTEAFF. The CDR3 DNA follows: TGTGCCAGCAGCGTAGGTCAGGGCTCGGCTATTGTCGGGACTGAAGCTTTCTTT.

V is TRBV5-6 and J is TRBJ2-5, with 8 bases matching TRBD1. The CDR3 covers 14 residues. Germline assignment: CDR1 SGHDT and CDR2 YYEEEE. The trim removed 4 bases at V and 6 bases at J, leaving 8 bases unmatched. CDR3 in amino acids: CASSPGQGRKTQYF. The CDR3 DNA is TGTGCCAGCAGCCCAGGACAGGGAAGAAAGACCCAGTACTTC.

The rearrangement uses TRBV27 and TRBJ1-2; TRBD1 aligns across 8 bases. J was trimmed by 4 bases and V by 6 bases; bases with no gene match: 7. Germline values: CDR1 MNHEY, CDR2 SMNVEV (reference sequence). The CDR3 runs 14 residues. DNA of the CDR3: TGTGCCAGCAGCTCGGACAGGGTTACCTATGGCTACACCTTC. Amino acids: CASSSDRVTYGYTF.

V gene TRBV30 combines with J gene TRBJ2-1; tentatively, D is TRBD1 (6 bases). The CDR3 has 13 amino acids. Trimming stripped 2 bases from V and 7 bases from J, with 12 bases between. Germline CDR1 is GTSNPN and CDR2 is SVGIG (reference sequence). The CDR3 DNA reads as TGTGCCTGGAGTTTGGGGGCTGCGAATGAGCAGTTCTTC. Translation: CAWSLGAANEQFF. The complete variable domain, with remaining parts taken from reference TRBV30 and TRBJ2-1, reads SQTIHQWPATLVQPVGSPLSLECTVEGTSNPNLYWYRQAAGRGLQLLFYSVGIGQISSEVPQNLSASRPQDRQFILSSKKLLLSDSGFYLCAWSLGAANEQFFGPGTRLTVL.

The rearrangement joins TRBV30 to TRBJ2-2; D ambiguous. The CDR3 is 13 amino acids. Germline CDR1 reads GTSNPN; CDR2 reads SVGIG (reference sequence). V was trimmed by 3 bases and J by 2 bases, leaving 7 bases between them. The DNA for the CDR3 is TGTGCCTGGAGGAGGTCAAACACCGGGGAGCTGTTTTTT. Protein sequence: CAWRRSNTGELFF.